This TCR beta chain was identified in a study of blood T cell repertoires in COVID-19. At the level of the study: Nucleic acid was either cDNA or gDNA, and it came from T cells, B-cell-depleted T cells, or PBMCs.

Methods used by the authors: By means of reference gene primer amplification, nucleated cell counts were estimated. Profiled with immunoSEQ multiplex PCR; TCRdb holds only in-frame clones, not every one. The DNA gave D and trimming, while V, J and clone size come from that table. The profile shows 450,000 or so clones, roughly 89% of them singletons. Sequencing was done on a sample of peripheral blood. This TCR derives from a man aged 18 to 35 with COVID-19, enrolled during active disease.

CDR3: CSVEGSGRAGGTDTQYF. The CDR3, as DNA: TGCAGCGTTGAAGGAAGCGGGAGGGCGGGGGGCACAGATACGCAGTATTTT. This chain uses TRBV29-1 with TRBJ2-3, with 10 positions matching TRBD2. This CDR3 region has 17 residues. Germline V gene data show CDR1 as SQVTM and CDR2 as ANQGSEA. J lost 1 base, V lost 1 base, and 8 bases had no gene match.